This T cell receptor beta chain emerged from a study of blood T cell repertoires in COVID-19 (dated by TCRdb to 2018 to 2021). Regarding the complete study: The collaborator samples originated in the United States, Italy and Spain and spanned the acute and convalescent phases of COVID-19. The material from the prospective study consisted of cDNA or gDNA derived from T cells, B-cell-depleted T cells, or PBMCs. Deeply sampled blood TCRbeta repertoires from subjects exposed to, actively infected with, or recovered from COVID-19 were included in the dataset. A freely available public database, intended as a resource for researchers studying the immune response to SARS-CoV-2, is where the repertoires were released. Samples came from the ongoing ImmuneRACE study (first 160 participants) plus 1,254 subjects from 6 global collaborators. Nearly every sample came with metadata listing a de-identified subject ID, COVID-19 status, age in years and sex. Where available, HLA class I and class II types were taken from metadata supplied by the sample provider and were not determined by assay-based typing. General study outcomes and caveats: How much clinical and demographic metadata was included differed by source and by participant, and the metadata was provided uncurated.

TCRbeta CDR3 regions were amplified from genomic DNA by means of the immunoSEQ Assay, a bias-controlled multiplex PCR. Turning to the authors' computational methods: Nucleated cell counts per sample were estimated from amplification of reference gene primers within the assay. To quantify the absolute abundance of each unique TCRbeta CDR3 rearrangement, sequence reads were collapsed and filtered. For each sample, productive Simpson clonality was calculated by taking the square root of Simpson's diversity index across productive rearrangements. Here the immuneACCESS table is served through TCRdb, limited to in-frame sequences with V and J called. Missing clones are a known gap in these copies; in checked studies unresolved V genes cover under half, and the rest lacks a known reason. From that table come the V and J calls and clone size; the DNA was used to work out D and trimming. The sample table holds some 71,000 clones, of which 75% to 95% were seen once. The biggest ten clones account for about 5.1% of the sample.

Comment on this clone: Its binding antigen is unknown. No qualities accompany the bases; no much larger clone lies one base away.

Collaborating institutions collected whole blood in K2EDTA tubes following their own protocols. For TCRbeta analysis, collaborators shipped samples as frozen whole blood, isolated PBMCs, or DNA extracted from either of those sample types. The sequenced sample was peripheral blood. The TCR comes from a young woman with acute or convalescent COVID-19.

The nucleotides are TGCGCCAGCAGCTTAGAGACAAGCAGGACCGGGGAGCTGTTTTTT. Its coded protein is CASSLETSRTGELFF. The chain joins TRBV5-1 to TRBJ2-2, with an unclear D gene assignment. The CDR3 spans 15 residues, from the cysteine through the phenylalanine. Only the CDR3 DNA stays, 45 bases, in frame from base 1. Reading the germline V gene gives CDR1 SGHRS and CDR2 YFSETQ. The V and J ends are trimmed by 2 bases and 5 bases, leaving 13 bases between them.